These T cell receptor beta chains were read from a single sample in a study of glioma-infiltrating T cells after dendritic cell vaccination. Profiling relied on immunoSEQ multiplex PCR, and the TCRdb table lists in-frame clones only, not all of them. The table lists about 100,000 clones, 65% to 85% of them singletons. The source was blood, collected after dendritic cell vaccination. The receptors were gathered from a human donor with glioblastoma. Both conserved end residues are part of each CDR3. Each record gives: V gene, D gene, J gene, CDR3 protein. D genes are given only for firm matches.

>TRBV28|.|TRBJ1-1
CATITELEAFF
>TRBV27|TRBD2|TRBJ2-7
CASSLSTLAGGRPLEQYF
>TRBV6-1|.|TRBJ1-5
CASSGPGGNQPQHF
>TRBV11-2|.|TRBJ1-2
CASSLAREHGYTF
>TRBV6-5|.|TRBJ2-7
CASSPTLRTGQEQYF
>TRBV2|TRBD1|TRBJ1-6
CASSADRSWNSPLHF
>TRBV13|.|TRBJ2-7
CASSPRQVSSREQYF
>TRBV11-3|TRBD2|TRBJ2-5
CASSGLAETQYF
>TRBV5-1|.|TRBJ2-1
CASSLEQERYNEQFF
>TRBV20-1|.|TRBJ2-1
CSVSRQIEQFF
>TRBV4-1|.|TRBJ2-3
CASSQDDRRGTDTQYF
>TRBV7-9|TRBD1|TRBJ2-7
CASSSSKDRGRDEQYF
>TRBV5-1|TRBD1|TRBJ2-5
CASSPPTGALQETQYF
>TRBV5-1|.|TRBJ1-2
CASSLAADIPYGYTF
>TRBV19|.|TRBJ2-7
CASSIFGSNEQYF
>TRBV7-3|.|TRBJ2-3
CASSADRTDTQYF
>TRBV6-1|.|TRBJ1-1
CASRKDTLGEAFF
>TRBV2|.|TRBJ1-2
CASTVTGLFGYTF
>TRBV19|TRBD1|TRBJ2-3
CASSDRGRADTQYF
>TRBV23-1|.|TRBJ1-4
CASNTRGTNEKLFF
>TRBV10-3|.|TRBJ1-5
CAISPDSLNQPQHF
>TRBV2|TRBD1|TRBJ1-5
CASKDRASNQPQHF
>TRBV12-5|TRBD1|TRBJ1-2
CASGLALRTGTGRSWHGYTF
>TRBV30|.|TRBJ1-3
CAWREGVPGNTIYF
>TRBV6-6|.|TRBJ1-5
CASDGLMPRVQPQHF
>TRBV5-4|.|TRBJ2-3
CASSLEAGKTDTQYF
>TRBV4-1|.|TRBJ2-7
CASSQEVTASSYEQYF
>TRBV5-1|TRBD2|TRBJ2-7
CASSARLAGATYEQYF
>TRBV18|.|TRBJ2-5
CASTKGSLQETQYF
>TRBV5-1|.|TRBJ1-5
CASSFGDPNQPQHF
>TRBV10-3|TRBD1|TRBJ2-7
CAISRDRDHEQYF
>TRBV5-1|.|TRBJ2-5
CARTGLQETQYF
>TRBV4-1|.|TRBJ2-3
CASSQDPRGATSTDTQYF
>TRBV2|.|TRBJ2-7
CASTVGAARFYEQYF
>TRBV6-1|TRBD1|TRBJ1-5
CASSEQGGFGNQPQHF
>TRBV10-1|.|TRBJ2-1
CASSESEGRLNNEQFF
>TRBV5-4|TRBD1|TRBJ2-1
CASTRTGADEQFF
>TRBV5-1|.|TRBJ2-5
CASSLGAGQGGGQETQYF
>TRBV7-9|.|TRBJ1-2
CASSLELYYGYTF
>TRBV5-1|.|TRBJ2-3
CASRPSTDTQYF
>TRBV5-1|TRBD1|TRBJ1-2
CASTHRDRSNGYTF
>TRBV28|TRBD2|TRBJ2-3
CASNLAGTDTQYF